These T cell receptor beta chains were read from a single sample in a study of blood T cell repertoires in COVID-19. Some clones are missing from TCRdb's copy, which holds only in-frame ones; the method was immunoSEQ multiplex PCR. The sample consists of roughly 70,000 clones, around 82% of them appearing once. Sequencing was done on a sample of peripheral blood. The receptors come from an older woman with acute or convalescent COVID-19. CDR3s include the opening cysteine and the closing phenylalanine or tryptophan. Fields, in order: D gene, V gene, clone size, J gene, CDR3 protein, CDR3 DNA. A D gene is named only where the DNA matches it firmly. Clone size is not always given. Where it is, it says once, few, many or a class for expanded clones.

>.|TRBV11-2|.|TRBJ1-1
CASSIIKWGQPTEAFF
TGTGCCAGCAGCATTATCAAATGGGGGCAGCCCACTGAAGCTTTCTTT
>TRBD1|TRBV6-2/TRBV6-3|few|TRBJ2-2
CASSSRRDRASTGELFF
TGTGCCAGCAGCTCCCGCCGGGACAGGGCTAGCACCGGGGAGCTGTTTTTT
>TRBD1|TRBV2|.|TRBJ1-4
CASRGRGREKLFF
TGTGCCAGCAGGGGAAGGGGGCGTGAAAAACTGTTTTTT
>.|TRBV6-5|.|TRBJ1-2
CASSYSGGQGYTF
TGTGCCAGCAGTTATTCCGGGGGGCAGGGCTACACCTTC
>TRBD1|TRBV5-1|few|TRBJ1-6
CASSLGPFRQGRASPLHF
TGCGCCAGCAGCTTAGGGCCGTTCAGACAGGGGCGGGCTTCACCCCTCCACTTT
>TRBD2|TRBV12-5|.|TRBJ2-7
CASGPTGGAEQYF
TGTGCTAGTGGTCCGACGGGAGGGGCCGAGCAGTACTTC
>.|TRBV29-1|.|TRBJ2-5
CSVEWGSETQYF
TGCAGCGTTGAGTGGGGCTCGGAGACCCAGTACTTC
>TRBD1|TRBV7-9|.|TRBJ2-3
CASSLWDRAGTDTQYF
TGTGCCAGCAGCTTATGGGACAGGGCGGGAACGGATACGCAGTATTTT
>.|TRBV7-3|once|TRBJ1-5
CASSRGGDTQPQHF
TGTGCCAGCAGCCGCGGGGGGGACACCCAGCCCCAGCATTTT
>.|TRBV18|few|TRBJ1-1
CASSRDTGEAFF
TGTGCCAGCTCACGAGATACAGGTGAAGCTTTCTTT
>.|TRBV2|.|TRBJ2-3
CASSRGASTDTQYF
TGTGCCAGCAGTCGCGGAGCCAGCACAGATACGCAGTATTTT
>.|TRBV14|.|TRBJ1-6
CASSQRGGRRNSPLHF
TGTGCCAGCAGCCAACGGGGAGGGCGGCGGAATTCACCCCTCCACTTT
>TRBD1|TRBV9|once|TRBJ2-2
CASSPRGTGTNTGELFF
TGTGCCAGCAGCCCTCGCGGGACAGGGACCAACACCGGGGAGCTGTTTTTT
>.|TRBV2|.|TRBJ1-4
CASSLQTTNEKLFF
TGTGCCAGCAGCTTACAGACAACTAATGAAAAACTGTTTTTT
>TRBD1|TRBV7-3|.|TRBJ1-1
CASSFGTGLEAFF
TGTGCCAGCAGCTTTGGGACAGGCCTTGAAGCTTTCTTT
>.|TRBV2|.|TRBJ2-7
CATTPRGSGEQYF
TGTGCCACCACCCCCCGGGGTAGTGGCGAGCAGTACTTC
>TRBD2|TRBV19|.|TRBJ2-1
CASSIQRGAYNEQFF
TGTGCCAGTAGTATTCAGCGGGGGGCCTACAATGAGCAGTTCTTC
>.|TRBV7-7|once|TRBJ1-3
CASSPTDPPGNTIYF
TGTGCCAGCAGCCCGACAGATCCCCCTGGAAACACCATATATTTT
>TRBD1|TRBV12-3/TRBV12-4|.|TRBJ1-1
CASSRQGGTEAFF
TGTGCCAGCAGTAGACAGGGGGGGACTGAAGCTTTCTTT
>.|TRBV21-1|once|TRBJ2-7
CASSERESGSYEQYF
TGTGCCAGCAGCGAGCGGGAGTCAGGCTCCTACGAGCAGTACTTC
>TRBD1|TRBV7-9|once|TRBJ2-2
CASSLRWDRGSTGELFF
TGTGCCAGCAGCTTACGTTGGGACAGGGGTAGCACCGGGGAGCTGTTTTTT
>TRBD2|TRBV5-1|.|TRBJ2-1
CASSFGGLAGGHNEQFF
TGCGCCAGCAGCTTTGGTGGGCTAGCGGGGGGCCACAATGAGCAGTTCTTC
>.|TRBV29-1|.|TRBJ1-1
CSVKGVGTEAFF
TGCAGCGTAAAGGGGGTAGGGACTGAAGCTTTCTTT
>TRBD2|TRBV3-1/TRBV3-2|.|TRBJ2-7
CASSLGRQLSYEQYF
TGTGCCAGCAGCCTCGGGAGGCAACTTTCCTACGAGCAGTACTTC
>TRBD1|TRBV7-9|.|TRBJ2-4
CASSLAQGDIQYF
TGTGCCAGCAGCTTAGCGCAGGGGGACATTCAGTACTTC
>.|TRBV9|medium-sized|TRBJ2-2
CASSARGLNTGELFF
TGTGCCAGCAGCGCTCGCGGCCTGAACACCGGGGAGCTGTTTTTT
>TRBD2|TRBV5-6|.|TRBJ2-3
CASSLRGAQYF
TGTGCCAGCAGCTTACGGGGGGCGCAGTATTTT
>TRBD1|TRBV7-9|.|TRBJ2-3
CASSRGTGGLSSTDTQYF
TGTGCCAGCAGCCGAGGGACAGGGGGTTTATCTAGCACAGATACGCAGTATTTT
>.|TRBV20-1|many|TRBJ2-7
CSARSGHEQYF
TGCAGTGCTAGAAGCGGGCACGAGCAGTACTTC
>.|TRBV15|.|TRBJ1-3
CATSSSRAPGNTIYF
TGTGCCACCAGCAGTAGCAGGGCACCTGGAAACACCATATATTTT
>TRBD2|TRBV11-2|.|TRBJ2-3
CASSLEPSGGMQYF
TGTGCCAGCAGCTTAGAGCCTAGCGGGGGGATGCAGTATTTT
>.|TRBV7-9|.|TRBJ2-4
CASSPRRGSGNIQYF
TGTGCCAGCAGCCCACGCCGGGGTTCGGGAAACATTCAGTACTTC
>.|TRBV7-9|.|TRBJ1-2
CASSLDWGGYTF
TGTGCCAGCAGCTTAGACTGGGGCGGCTACACCTTC
>.|TRBV19|.|TRBJ1-2
CASTLRGRRGYTF
TGTGCCAGTACCCTGCGGGGCCGGCGTGGCTACACCTTC
>.|TRBV5-4|.|TRBJ2-3
CASSLRQGKDTQYF
TGTGCCAGCAGCTTGAGGCAGGGAAAAGATACGCAGTATTTT
>TRBD1|TRBV24-1|.|TRBJ1-1
CATSDSSGGTEAFF
TGTGCCACCAGTGATTCCTCAGGGGGGACTGAAGCTTTCTTT
>.|TRBV2|.|TRBJ2-3
CASSDFLAKVQYF
TGTGCCAGCAGTGACTTCCTAGCGAAGGTTCAGTATTTT
>TRBD1|TRBV7-9|.|TRBJ2-7
CASSQSRTGRGYEQYF
TGTGCCAGCAGCCAAAGCCGGACAGGGCGTGGGTACGAGCAGTACTTC
>TRBD1|TRBV10-2|.|TRBJ1-4
CASSETGAEKLFF
TGCGCCAGCAGTGAAACAGGGGCTGAAAAACTGTTTTTT
>TRBD2|TRBV5-1|.|TRBJ2-3
CASRSNGGAGTDTQYF
TGCGCCAGCAGATCCAACGGGGGGGCCGGGACAGATACGCAGTATTTT
>.|TRBV10-3|.|TRBJ1-4
CAISPSGAGEGEKLFF
TGTGCCATCAGTCCCTCCGGGGCGGGGGAGGGTGAAAAACTGTTTTTT
>.|TRBV10-3|.|TRBJ1-4
CAIGQNVKEKLFF
TGTGCCATCGGACAGAACGTGAAGGAAAAACTGTTTTTT